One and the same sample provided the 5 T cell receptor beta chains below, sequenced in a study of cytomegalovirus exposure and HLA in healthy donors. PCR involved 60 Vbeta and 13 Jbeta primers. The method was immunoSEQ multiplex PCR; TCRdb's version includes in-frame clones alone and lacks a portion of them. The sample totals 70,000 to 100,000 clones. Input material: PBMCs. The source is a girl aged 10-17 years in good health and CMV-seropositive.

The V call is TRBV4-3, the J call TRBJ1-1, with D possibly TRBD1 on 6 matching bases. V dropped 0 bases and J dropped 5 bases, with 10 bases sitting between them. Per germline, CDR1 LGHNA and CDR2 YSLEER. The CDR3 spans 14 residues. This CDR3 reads CASSQDRGWTEAFF. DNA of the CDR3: TGCGCCAGCAGCCAAGACAGGGGATGGACTGAAGCTTTCTTT.

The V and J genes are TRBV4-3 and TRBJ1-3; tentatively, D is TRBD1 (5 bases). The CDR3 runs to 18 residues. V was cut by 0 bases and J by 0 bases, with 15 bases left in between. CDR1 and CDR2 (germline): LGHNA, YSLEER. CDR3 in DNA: TGCGCCAGCAGCCAAGATATCGGGCAGGGCTACTCTGGAAACACCATATATTTT. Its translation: CASSQDIGQGYSGNTIYF.

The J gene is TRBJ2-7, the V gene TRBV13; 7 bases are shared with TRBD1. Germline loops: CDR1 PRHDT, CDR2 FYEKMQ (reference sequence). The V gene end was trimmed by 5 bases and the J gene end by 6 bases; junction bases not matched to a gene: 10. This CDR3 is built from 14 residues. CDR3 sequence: CASSPGDSVFEQYF. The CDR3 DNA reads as TGTGCCAGCAGCCCAGGGGACAGTGTATTCGAGCAGTACTTC.

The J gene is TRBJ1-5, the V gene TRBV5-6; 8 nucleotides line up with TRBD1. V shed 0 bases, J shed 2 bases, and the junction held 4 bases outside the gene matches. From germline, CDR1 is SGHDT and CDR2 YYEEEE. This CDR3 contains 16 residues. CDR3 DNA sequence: TGTGCCAGCAGCTTGGCGACAGGGGTCGGCAATCAGCCCCAGCATTTT. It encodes CASSLATGVGNQPQHF.

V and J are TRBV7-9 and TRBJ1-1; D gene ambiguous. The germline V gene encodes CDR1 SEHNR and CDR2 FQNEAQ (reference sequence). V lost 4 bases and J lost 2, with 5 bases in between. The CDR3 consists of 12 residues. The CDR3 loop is CASSYTNTEAFF. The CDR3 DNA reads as TGTGCCAGCAGCTACACCAACACTGAAGCTTTCTTT.